This record looks at one TCR beta chain sequence and its context. This sample is part of a study of response to subunit inactivated influenza vaccine. Germline V lookup: CDR1 LGHNA, CDR2 YNFKEQ. The CDR3 runs 14 residues. Trimming cost V 4 bases and J 2 bases, with 12 bases left between them. TCRdb itself ran the RT-PCR reads through MiXCR, one entry per CDR3 protein. The table includes 700,000 to 900,000 distinct CDR3 sequences, around 20% detected once. The V call is TRBV4-2, the J call TRBJ2-7, with D unresolved. The clonotype originates from a man in his fifties who received an inactivated influenza vaccine. The sequencing here drew on PBMCs from blood, taken roughly 5 days after vaccination. The CDR3: CASSRASSAYEQYF. CDR3 DNA: TGTGCCAGCAGCCGGGCTAGTTCGGCCTACGAGCAGTACTTC.